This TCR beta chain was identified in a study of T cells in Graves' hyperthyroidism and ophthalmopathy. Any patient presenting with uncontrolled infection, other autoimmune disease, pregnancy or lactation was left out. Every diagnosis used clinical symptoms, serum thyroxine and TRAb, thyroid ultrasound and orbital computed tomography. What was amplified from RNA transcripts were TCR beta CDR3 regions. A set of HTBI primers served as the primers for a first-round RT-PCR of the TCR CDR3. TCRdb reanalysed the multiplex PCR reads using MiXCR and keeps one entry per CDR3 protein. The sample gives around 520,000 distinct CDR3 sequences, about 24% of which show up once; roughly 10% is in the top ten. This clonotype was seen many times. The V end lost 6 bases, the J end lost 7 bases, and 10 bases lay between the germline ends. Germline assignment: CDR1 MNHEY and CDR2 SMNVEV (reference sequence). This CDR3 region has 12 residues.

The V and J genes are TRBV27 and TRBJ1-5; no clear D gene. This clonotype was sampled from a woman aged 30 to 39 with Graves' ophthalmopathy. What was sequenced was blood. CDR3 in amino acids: CASSFQGQPQHF. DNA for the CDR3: TGTGCCAGCAGCTTTCAAGGACAGCCCCAGCATTTT.